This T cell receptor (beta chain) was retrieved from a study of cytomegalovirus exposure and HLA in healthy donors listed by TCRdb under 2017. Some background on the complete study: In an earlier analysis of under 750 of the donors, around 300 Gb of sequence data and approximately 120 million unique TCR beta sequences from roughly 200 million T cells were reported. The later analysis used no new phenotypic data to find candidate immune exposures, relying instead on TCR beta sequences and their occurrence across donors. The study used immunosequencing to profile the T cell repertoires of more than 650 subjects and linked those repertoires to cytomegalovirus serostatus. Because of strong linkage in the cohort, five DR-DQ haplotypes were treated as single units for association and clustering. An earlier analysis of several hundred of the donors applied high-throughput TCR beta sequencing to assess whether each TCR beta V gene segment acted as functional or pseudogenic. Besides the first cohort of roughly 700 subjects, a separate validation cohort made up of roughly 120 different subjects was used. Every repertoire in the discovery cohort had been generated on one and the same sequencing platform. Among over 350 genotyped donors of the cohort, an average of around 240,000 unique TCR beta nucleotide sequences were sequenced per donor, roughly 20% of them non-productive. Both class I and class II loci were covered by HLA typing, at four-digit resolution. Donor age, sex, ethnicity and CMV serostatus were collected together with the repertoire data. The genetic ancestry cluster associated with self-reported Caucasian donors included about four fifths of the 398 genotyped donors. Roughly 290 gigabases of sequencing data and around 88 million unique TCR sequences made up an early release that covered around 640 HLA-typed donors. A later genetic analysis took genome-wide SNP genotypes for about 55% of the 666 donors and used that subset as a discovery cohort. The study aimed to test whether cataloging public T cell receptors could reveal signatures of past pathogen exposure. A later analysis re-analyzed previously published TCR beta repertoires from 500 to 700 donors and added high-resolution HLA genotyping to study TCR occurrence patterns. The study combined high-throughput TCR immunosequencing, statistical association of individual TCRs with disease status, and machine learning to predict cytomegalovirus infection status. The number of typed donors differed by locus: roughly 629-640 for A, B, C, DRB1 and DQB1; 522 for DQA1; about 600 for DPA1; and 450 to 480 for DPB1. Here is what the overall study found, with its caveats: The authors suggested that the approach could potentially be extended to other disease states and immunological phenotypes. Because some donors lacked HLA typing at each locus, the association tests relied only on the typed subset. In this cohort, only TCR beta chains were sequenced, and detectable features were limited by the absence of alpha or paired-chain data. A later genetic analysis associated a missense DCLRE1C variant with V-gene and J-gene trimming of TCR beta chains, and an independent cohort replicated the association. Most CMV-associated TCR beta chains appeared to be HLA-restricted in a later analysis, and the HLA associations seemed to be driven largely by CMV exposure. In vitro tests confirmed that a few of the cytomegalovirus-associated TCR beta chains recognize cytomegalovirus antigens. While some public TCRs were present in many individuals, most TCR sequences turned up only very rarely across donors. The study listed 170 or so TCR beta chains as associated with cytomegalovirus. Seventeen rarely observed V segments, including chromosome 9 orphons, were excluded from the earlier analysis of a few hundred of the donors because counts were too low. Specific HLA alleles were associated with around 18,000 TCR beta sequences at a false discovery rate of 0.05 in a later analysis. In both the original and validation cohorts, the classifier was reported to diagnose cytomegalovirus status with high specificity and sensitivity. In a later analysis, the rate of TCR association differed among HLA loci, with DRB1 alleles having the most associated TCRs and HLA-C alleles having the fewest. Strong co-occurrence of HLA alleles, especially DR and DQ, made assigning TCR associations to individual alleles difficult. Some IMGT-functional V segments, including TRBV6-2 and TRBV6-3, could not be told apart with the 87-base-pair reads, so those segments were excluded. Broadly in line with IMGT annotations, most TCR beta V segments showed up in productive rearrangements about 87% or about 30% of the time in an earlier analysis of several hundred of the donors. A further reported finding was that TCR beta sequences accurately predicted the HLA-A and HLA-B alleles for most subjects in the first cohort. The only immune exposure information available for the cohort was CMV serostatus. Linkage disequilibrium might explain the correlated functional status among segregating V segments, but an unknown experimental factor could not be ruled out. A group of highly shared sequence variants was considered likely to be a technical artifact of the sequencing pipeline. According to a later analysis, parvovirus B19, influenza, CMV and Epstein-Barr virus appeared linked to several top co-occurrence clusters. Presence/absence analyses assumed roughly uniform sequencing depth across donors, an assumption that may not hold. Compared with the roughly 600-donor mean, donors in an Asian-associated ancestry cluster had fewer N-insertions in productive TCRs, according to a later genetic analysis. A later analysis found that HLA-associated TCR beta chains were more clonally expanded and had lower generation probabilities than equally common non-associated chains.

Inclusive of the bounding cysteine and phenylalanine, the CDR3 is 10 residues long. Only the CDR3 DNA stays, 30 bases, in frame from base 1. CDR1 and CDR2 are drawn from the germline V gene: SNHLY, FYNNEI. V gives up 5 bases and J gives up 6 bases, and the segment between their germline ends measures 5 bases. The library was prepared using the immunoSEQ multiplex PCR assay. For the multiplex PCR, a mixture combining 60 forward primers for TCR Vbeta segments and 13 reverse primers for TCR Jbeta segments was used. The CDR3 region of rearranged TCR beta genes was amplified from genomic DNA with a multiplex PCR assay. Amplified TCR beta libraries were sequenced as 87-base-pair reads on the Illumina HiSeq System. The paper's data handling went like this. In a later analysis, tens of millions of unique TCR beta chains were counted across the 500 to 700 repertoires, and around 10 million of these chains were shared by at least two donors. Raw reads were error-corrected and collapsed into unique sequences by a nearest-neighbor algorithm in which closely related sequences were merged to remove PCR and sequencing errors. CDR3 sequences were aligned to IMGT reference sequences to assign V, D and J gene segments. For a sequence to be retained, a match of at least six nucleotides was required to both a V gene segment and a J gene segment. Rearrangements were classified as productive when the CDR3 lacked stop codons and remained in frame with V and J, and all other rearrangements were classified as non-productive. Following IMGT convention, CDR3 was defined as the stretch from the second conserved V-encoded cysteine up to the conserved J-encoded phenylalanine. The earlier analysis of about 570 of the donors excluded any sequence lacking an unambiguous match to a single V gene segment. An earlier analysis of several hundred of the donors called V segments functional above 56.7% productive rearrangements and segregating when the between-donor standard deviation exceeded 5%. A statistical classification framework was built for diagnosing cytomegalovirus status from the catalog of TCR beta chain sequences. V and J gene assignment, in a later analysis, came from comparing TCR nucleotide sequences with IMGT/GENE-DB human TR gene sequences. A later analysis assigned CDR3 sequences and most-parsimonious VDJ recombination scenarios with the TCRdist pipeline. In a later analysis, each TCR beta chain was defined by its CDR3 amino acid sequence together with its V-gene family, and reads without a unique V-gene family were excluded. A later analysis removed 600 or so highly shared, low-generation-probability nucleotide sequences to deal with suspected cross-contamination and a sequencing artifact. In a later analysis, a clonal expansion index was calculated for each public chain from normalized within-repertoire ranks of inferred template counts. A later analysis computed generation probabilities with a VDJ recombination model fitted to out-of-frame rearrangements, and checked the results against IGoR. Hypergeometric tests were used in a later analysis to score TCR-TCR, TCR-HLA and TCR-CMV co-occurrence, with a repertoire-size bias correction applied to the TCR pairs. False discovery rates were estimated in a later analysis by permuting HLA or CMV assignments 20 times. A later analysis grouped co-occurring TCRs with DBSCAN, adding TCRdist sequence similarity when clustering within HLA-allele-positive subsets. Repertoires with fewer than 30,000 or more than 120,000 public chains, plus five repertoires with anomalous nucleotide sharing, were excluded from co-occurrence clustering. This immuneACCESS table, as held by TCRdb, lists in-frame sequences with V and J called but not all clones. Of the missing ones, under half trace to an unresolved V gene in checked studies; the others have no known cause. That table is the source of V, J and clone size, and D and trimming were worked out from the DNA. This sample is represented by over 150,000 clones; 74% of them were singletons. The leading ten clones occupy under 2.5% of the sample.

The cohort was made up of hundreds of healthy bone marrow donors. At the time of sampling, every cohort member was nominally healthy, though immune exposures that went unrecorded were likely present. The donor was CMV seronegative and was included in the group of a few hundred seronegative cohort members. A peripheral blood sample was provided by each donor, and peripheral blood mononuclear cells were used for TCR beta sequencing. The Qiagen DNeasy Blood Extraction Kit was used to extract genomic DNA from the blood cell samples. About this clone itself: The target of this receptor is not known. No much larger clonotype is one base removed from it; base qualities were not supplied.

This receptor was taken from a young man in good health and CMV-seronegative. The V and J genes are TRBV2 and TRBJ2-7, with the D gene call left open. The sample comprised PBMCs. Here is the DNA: TGTGCCAGCAGTTCGGGCGAGCAGTACTTC. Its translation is CASSSGEQYF.